This T cell receptor beta chain was sequenced during a study of CD8 T cells in Susac syndrome. This clonotype was found once. Random-hexamer reverse transcription was applied to roughly 0.5 to 1 ug RNA. TCRdb independently ran MiXCR on the immunoSEQ multiplex PCR reads; one entry per CDR3 protein. The sample shows some 210,000 distinct CDR3 sequences, about 94% of them seen only once. The V and J ends lost 5 bases and 5 bases respectively, with 18 bases between them. The CDR3 covers 15 residues. Per the germline V gene, CDR1 is MDHEN and CDR2 is SYDVKM. TCR beta sequencing was performed on blood CD8+ and CD4+ T cells.

The receptor comes from a human donor with Susac syndrome. The chain uses TRBV28 and TRBJ2-5, with D possibly matching TRBD2 (6 bases). The specimen sequenced was CD4+ T cells from PBMCs. The CDR3 protein is CASSTAGLWEETQYF. The CDR3 coding sequence is TGTGCCAGCAGTACGGCGGGGCTTTGGGAGGAGACCCAGTACTTC.